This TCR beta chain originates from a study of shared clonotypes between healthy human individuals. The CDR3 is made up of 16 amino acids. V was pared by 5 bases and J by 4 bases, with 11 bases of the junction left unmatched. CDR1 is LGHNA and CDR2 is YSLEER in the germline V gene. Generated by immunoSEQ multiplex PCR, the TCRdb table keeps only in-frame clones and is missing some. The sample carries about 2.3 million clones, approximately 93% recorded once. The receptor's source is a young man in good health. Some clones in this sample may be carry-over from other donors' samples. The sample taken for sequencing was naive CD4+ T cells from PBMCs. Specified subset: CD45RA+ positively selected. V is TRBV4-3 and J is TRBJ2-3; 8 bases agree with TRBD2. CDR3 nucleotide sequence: TGCGCCAGCAGCTTGGGACTAGGGACCGGGGCAGATACGCAGTATTTT. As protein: CASSLGLGTGADTQYF.